The entry below describes one TCR beta chain. Its antigen is still unknown. These data belong to a study of cytomegalovirus exposure and HLA in healthy donors. At the time of sampling, donors were nominally healthy, though unrecorded immune exposures were likely. The PCR had 60 Vbeta and 13 Jbeta primers. The table came from immunoSEQ multiplex PCR; TCRdb's copy has only in-frame clones and leaves some out. The sample totals around 190,000 clones. Study-wide results and limits: Analysis was performed later, and it showed HLA-associated TCR beta chains to be more clonally expanded than equally common others. Per a prior analysis, the majority of TCR beta V segments were productive roughly 90% or roughly 30% of the time.

Material: PBMCs. This sequence was found in a woman aged 30 to 39 in good health and CMV-seropositive.

Here the CDR3 reads CASRAGGDETQYF. In DNA, the CDR3 is TGTGCCAGCCGGGCAGGAGGGGACGAGACCCAGTACTTC. This chain uses TRBV7-6 with TRBJ2-5; possible D gene TRBD2, 6 bases. The CDR3 is 13 residues long. V lost 8 bases and J 5 bases, leaving 15 bases between the germline ends. The germline V gene has CDR1 SGHVS and CDR2 FNYEAQ.